Listed below are T cell receptor beta chains from one sample, sequenced in a study of blood T cell repertoires in COVID-19. Only in-frame clones appear in the TCRdb table, and some are missing; sequencing was by immunoSEQ multiplex PCR. This repertoire shows 60,000 to 65,000 clones, roughly 88% found once; its top ten account for 3.5%. The specimen sequenced was peripheral blood. These receptors were collected from a man aged 45-65 years with active COVID-19. The conserved cysteine and the conserved F or W are not part of the CDR3 here.

cdr3_aa: ASSDGQPSGNTIY; cdr3_length: 13; v_call: TRBV6-1; j_call: TRBJ1-3
cdr3_aa: ASSPTGEATNEKLF; cdr3_length: 14; v_call: TRBV28; j_call: TRBJ1-4
cdr3_aa: AWSRTGTIY; cdr3_length: 9; v_call: TRBV30; j_call: TRBJ1-3
cdr3_aa: ASSEVGAWGNEQF; cdr3_length: 13; v_call: TRBV2; j_call: TRBJ2-1
cdr3_aa: SVPGGAEQF; cdr3_length: 9; v_call: TRBV29-1; j_call: TRBJ2-1
cdr3_aa: AMGSRGEGEAF; cdr3_length: 11; v_call: TRBV6-5; j_call: TRBJ1-1
cdr3_aa: ASSQPGRGNNYGYT; cdr3_length: 14; v_call: TRBV6-6; j_call: TRBJ1-2
cdr3_aa: ASNIGQGGTGELF; cdr3_length: 13; v_call: TRBV7-9; j_call: TRBJ2-2
cdr3_aa: ASSPPGESGNTIY; cdr3_length: 13; v_call: TRBV18; j_call: TRBJ1-3
cdr3_aa: ASSPFDTGELF; cdr3_length: 11; v_call: TRBV9; j_call: TRBJ2-2
cdr3_aa: ASSIRGVNTEAF; cdr3_length: 12; v_call: TRBV19; j_call: TRBJ1-1
cdr3_aa: ASSQGHSGGGNQPQH; cdr3_length: 15; v_call: TRBV14; j_call: TRBJ1-5
cdr3_aa: ASSYSSTDTQY; cdr3_length: 11; v_call: TRBV5-1; j_call: TRBJ2-3
cdr3_aa: ASSHAQGPEGEKLF; cdr3_length: 14; v_call: TRBV3-1/TRBV3-2; j_call: TRBJ1-4
cdr3_aa: ASSQGEAEAF; cdr3_length: 10; v_call: TRBV3-1/TRBV3-2; j_call: TRBJ1-1
cdr3_aa: ASSHSGRTTEAF; cdr3_length: 12; v_call: TRBV6-2/TRBV6-3; j_call: TRBJ1-1
cdr3_aa: ASSLLTGANTGELF; cdr3_length: 14; v_call: TRBV7-8; j_call: TRBJ2-2
cdr3_aa: ASRGEGRYEQY; cdr3_length: 11; v_call: TRBV6-6; j_call: TRBJ2-7
cdr3_aa: ASSAVAGGPRETQY; cdr3_length: 14; v_call: TRBV9; j_call: TRBJ2-5
cdr3_aa: ASSLRQSMNTEAF; cdr3_length: 13; v_call: TRBV5-5; j_call: TRBJ1-1
cdr3_aa: ASSGQVNQPQH; cdr3_length: 11; v_call: TRBV18; j_call: TRBJ1-5
cdr3_aa: ASSNGGTNSNQPQH; cdr3_length: 14; v_call: TRBV19; j_call: TRBJ1-5
cdr3_aa: ASSQGLGASGYT; cdr3_length: 12; v_call: TRBV3-1/TRBV3-2; j_call: TRBJ1-2
cdr3_aa: ASSQERGGRWTQH; cdr3_length: 13; v_call: TRBV4-1; j_call: TRBJ1-5
cdr3_aa: ASQAQAKENIQY; cdr3_length: 12; v_call: TRBV10-3; j_call: TRBJ2-4
cdr3_aa: ASSYLQGTGEQY; cdr3_length: 12; v_call: TRBV5-1; j_call: TRBJ2-7
cdr3_aa: ASKTDRASYNEQF; cdr3_length: 13; v_call: TRBV2; j_call: TRBJ2-1
cdr3_aa: ASTLGGLAGAGANVLT; cdr3_length: 16; v_call: TRBV19; j_call: TRBJ2-6
cdr3_aa: ASSQEAGGSGTQY; cdr3_length: 13; v_call: TRBV4-1; j_call: TRBJ2-5
cdr3_aa: ASSDDRGLVQPQH; cdr3_length: 13; v_call: TRBV19; j_call: TRBJ1-5
cdr3_aa: ASSFWTGYNSPLH; cdr3_length: 13; v_call: TRBV7-9; j_call: TRBJ1-6
cdr3_aa: ARRSRGGNDNYGYT; cdr3_length: 14; v_call: TRBV5-5; j_call: TRBJ1-2
cdr3_aa: ASSAPSGGAETQY; cdr3_length: 13; v_call: TRBV9; j_call: TRBJ2-5
cdr3_aa: ASSFSGTGGALSSSPLH; cdr3_length: 17; v_call: TRBV7-9; j_call: TRBJ1-6
cdr3_aa: ASGLSGGASETQY; cdr3_length: 13; v_call: TRBV12-5; j_call: TRBJ2-5
cdr3_aa: AIKSNLGQGPT; cdr3_length: 11; v_call: TRBV6-1; j_call: TRBJ1-2
cdr3_aa: ASSIGRPPLH; cdr3_length: 10; v_call: TRBV27; j_call: TRBJ1-6
cdr3_aa: ASSGGAGELF; cdr3_length: 10; v_call: TRBV9; j_call: TRBJ2-2
cdr3_aa: ASMSNEQF; cdr3_length: 8; v_call: TRBV10-1; j_call: TRBJ2-1
cdr3_aa: ASSALAGKLTDTQY; cdr3_length: 14; v_call: TRBV9; j_call: TRBJ2-3
cdr3_aa: ASSERGLNYGYT; cdr3_length: 12; v_call: TRBV2; j_call: TRBJ1-2
cdr3_aa: ASSWRGQPLYEQY; cdr3_length: 13; v_call: TRBV5-4; j_call: TRBJ2-7
cdr3_aa: ATSGVGDSNYGYT; cdr3_length: 13; v_call: TRBV15; j_call: TRBJ1-2
cdr3_aa: ASSRAGGGWETQY; cdr3_length: 13; v_call: TRBV7-9; j_call: TRBJ2-5
cdr3_aa: ATKRGGRDIQY; cdr3_length: 11; v_call: TRBV6-5; j_call: TRBJ2-4
cdr3_aa: ASSLEGGGPYNEQF; cdr3_length: 14; v_call: TRBV7-2; j_call: TRBJ2-1
cdr3_aa: ASSMVQKSYEQY; cdr3_length: 12; v_call: TRBV6-5; j_call: TRBJ2-7
cdr3_aa: ASSKSVRGGGYNEQF; cdr3_length: 15; v_call: TRBV3-1/TRBV3-2; j_call: TRBJ2-1
cdr3_aa: AGQGDLVGNTEAF; cdr3_length: 13; v_call: TRBV6-5; j_call: TRBJ1-1
cdr3_aa: SARLNTEAF; cdr3_length: 9; v_call: TRBV20-1; j_call: TRBJ1-1
cdr3_aa: ASSWGLTIPGELF; cdr3_length: 13; v_call: TRBV7-3; j_call: TRBJ2-2
cdr3_aa: ASSLIGGLLYEQY; cdr3_length: 13; v_call: TRBV7-9; j_call: TRBJ2-7
cdr3_aa: ASSFGQGARDEQF; cdr3_length: 13; v_call: TRBV11-1; j_call: TRBJ2-1
cdr3_aa: ASSKRTGLSTEAF; cdr3_length: 13; v_call: TRBV6-5; j_call: TRBJ1-1
cdr3_aa: ASNRAGVISPLH; cdr3_length: 12; v_call: TRBV6-6; j_call: TRBJ1-6